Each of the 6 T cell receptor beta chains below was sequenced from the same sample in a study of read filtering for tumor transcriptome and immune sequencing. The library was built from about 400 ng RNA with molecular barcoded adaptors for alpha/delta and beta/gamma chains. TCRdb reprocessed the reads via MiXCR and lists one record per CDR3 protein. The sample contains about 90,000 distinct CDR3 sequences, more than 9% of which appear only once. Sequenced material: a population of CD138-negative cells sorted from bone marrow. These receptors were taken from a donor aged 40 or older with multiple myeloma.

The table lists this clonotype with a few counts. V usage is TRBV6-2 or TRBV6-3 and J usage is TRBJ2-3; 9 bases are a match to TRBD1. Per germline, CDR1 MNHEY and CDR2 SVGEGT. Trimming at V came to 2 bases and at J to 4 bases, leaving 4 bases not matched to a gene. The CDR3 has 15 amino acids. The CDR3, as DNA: TGTGCCAGCAGTTACGGGACAGGGATATCAGATACGCAGTATTTT. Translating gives CASSYGTGISDTQYF.

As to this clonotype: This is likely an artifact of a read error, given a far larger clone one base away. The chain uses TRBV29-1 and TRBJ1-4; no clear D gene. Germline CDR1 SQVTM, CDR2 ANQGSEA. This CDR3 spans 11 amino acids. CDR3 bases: TGCAGCGTTGAAGCACTAGATACGCGGTATTTT. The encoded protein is CSVEALDTRYF.

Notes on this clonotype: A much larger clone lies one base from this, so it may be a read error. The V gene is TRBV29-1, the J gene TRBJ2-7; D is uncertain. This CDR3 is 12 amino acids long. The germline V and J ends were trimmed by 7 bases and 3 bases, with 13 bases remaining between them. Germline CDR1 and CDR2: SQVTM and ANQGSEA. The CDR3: CSAGPQYYEQYF. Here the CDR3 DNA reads TGCAGCGCCGGGCCACAGTACTACGAGCAGTACTTC.

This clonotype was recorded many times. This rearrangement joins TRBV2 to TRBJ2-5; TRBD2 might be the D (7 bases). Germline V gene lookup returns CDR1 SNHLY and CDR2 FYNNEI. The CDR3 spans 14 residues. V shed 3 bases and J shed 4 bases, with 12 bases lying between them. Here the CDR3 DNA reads TGTGCCAGCAGTGATATGAGGGGGGGAGAGACCCAGTACTTC. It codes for CASSDMRGGETQYF.

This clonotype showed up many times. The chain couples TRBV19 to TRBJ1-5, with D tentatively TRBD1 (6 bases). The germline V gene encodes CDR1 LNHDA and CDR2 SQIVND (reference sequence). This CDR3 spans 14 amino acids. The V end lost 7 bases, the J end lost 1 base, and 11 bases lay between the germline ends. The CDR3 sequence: CASTTTGSNQPQHF. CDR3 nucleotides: TGTGCCAGTACCACGACAGGCAGCAATCAGCCCCAGCATTTT.

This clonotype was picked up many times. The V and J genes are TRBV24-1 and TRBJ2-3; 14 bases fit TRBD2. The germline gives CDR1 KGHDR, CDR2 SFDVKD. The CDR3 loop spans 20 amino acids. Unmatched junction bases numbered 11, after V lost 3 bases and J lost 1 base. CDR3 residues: CATSDAPGTSGRPRTDTQYF. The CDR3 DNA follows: TGTGCCACCAGTGATGCCCCCGGGACTAGCGGGAGACCCCGCACAGATACGCAGTATTTT.